This TCR beta chain was found in a study of T cells in narcolepsy. Study details: Enrolled donors included narcolepsy type 1 or type 2 patients and healthy controls. Whole-study results and caveats: Blood of same and different patients, but not healthy controls, reportedly held recurring autoreactive clonotypes. HCRT-specific and TRIB2-specific autoreactive clonotypes appeared among same-patient CSF and blood CD4+ clonotypes. Autoreactive clone sequences were missing from some blood memory CD4+ repertoires.

CDR1 is LNHDA and CDR2 is SQIVND in the germline V gene (reference sequence). J was trimmed by 5 bases and V by 5 bases; bases with no gene match: 6. The CDR3 contains 16 residues. The repertoire was sequenced with immunoSEQ multiplex PCR; TCRdb's copy has only in-frame clones and lacks some. The sample yields 28,000 or so clones, about four fifths seen once. This clone was found a few times. Its antigen is unidentified. Sequencing was carried out using CD45RA- memory CD4+ T cells from PBMCs. The chain links TRBV19 to TRBJ2-3; 14 bases are shared with TRBD2. The receptor was isolated from a human donor with narcolepsy. CDR3 amino acids: CASSLGLAGDGDTQYF. The CDR3 DNA reads TGTGCCAGTAGTCTGGGACTAGCGGGAGATGGAGATACGCAGTATTTT.